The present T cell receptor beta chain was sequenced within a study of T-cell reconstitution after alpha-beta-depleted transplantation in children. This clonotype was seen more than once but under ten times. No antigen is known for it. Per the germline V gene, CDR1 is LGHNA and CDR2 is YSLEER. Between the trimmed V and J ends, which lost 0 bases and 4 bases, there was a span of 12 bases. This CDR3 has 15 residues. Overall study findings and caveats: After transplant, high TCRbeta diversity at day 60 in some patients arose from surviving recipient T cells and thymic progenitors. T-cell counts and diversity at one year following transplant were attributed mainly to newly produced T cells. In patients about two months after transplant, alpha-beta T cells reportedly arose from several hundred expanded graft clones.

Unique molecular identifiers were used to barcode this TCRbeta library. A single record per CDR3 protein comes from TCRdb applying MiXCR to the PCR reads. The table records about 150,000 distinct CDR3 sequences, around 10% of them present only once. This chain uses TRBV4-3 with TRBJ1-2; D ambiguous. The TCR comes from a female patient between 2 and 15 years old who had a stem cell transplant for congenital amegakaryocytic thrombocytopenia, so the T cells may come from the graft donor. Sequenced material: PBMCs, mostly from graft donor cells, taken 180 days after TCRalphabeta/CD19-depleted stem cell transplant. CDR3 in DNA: TGCGCCAGCAGCCAAGAATCTTGGGTTTGCTATGGCTACACCTTC. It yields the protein CASSQESWVCYGYTF.